The present T cell receptor beta chain was sequenced within a study of T cell responses to AZD1222 COVID-19 vaccine. Notes on the study in general: Receipt of two AZD1222 doses was followed by a rise in Spike-specific TCR breadth and depth.

Trimming removed 8 bases from V and 9 bases from J, with 17 bases in between. The CDR3 sequence is 12 residues long. Assay used: immunoSEQ multiplex PCR; TCRdb lists only in-frame clones, some missing. This table has 100,000 to 120,000 clones, approximately 92% appearing once. Turning to this clone: No antigen is known for it.

The chain is built from TRBV12-3 or TRBV12-4 and TRBJ2-7; D is ambiguous. The sequence was collected from an adult who received the AZD1222 COVID-19 vaccine. Material: peripheral blood, obtained 28 days after the second AZD1222 dose. The CDR3 coding sequence is TGTGCCAGCGGAGAGACGGAGACGATGCAGTACTTC. It encodes CASGETETMQYF.